This T cell receptor (beta chain) was profiled in a study of shared clonotypes between healthy human individuals. Germline-derived CDR1 and CDR2 are LNHDA and SQIVND (reference sequence). The ends were cut back, 4 bases at V and 8 bases at J, with 12 bases in the middle. This CDR3 is built from 13 residues. TCRdb's table, derived via immunoSEQ multiplex PCR, lists solely in-frame clones and lacks some. The sample consists of some 630,000 clones, roughly 95% of them appearing once. The naive CD8 subset, CD45RO-negative cells positively selected for CCR7, excluded terminally differentiated effector memory CD45RA+ cells.

The clonotype comes from a woman in her twenties or thirties in good health. J is TRBJ2-1 and V is TRBV19; D might be TRBD2 (6 bases). Sequenced input: naive CD8+ T cells sorted from blood. DNA of the CDR3: TGTGCCAGTAGTAGACTAGTTAGGGATGAGCAGTTCTTC. Translating gives CASSRLVRDEQFF.